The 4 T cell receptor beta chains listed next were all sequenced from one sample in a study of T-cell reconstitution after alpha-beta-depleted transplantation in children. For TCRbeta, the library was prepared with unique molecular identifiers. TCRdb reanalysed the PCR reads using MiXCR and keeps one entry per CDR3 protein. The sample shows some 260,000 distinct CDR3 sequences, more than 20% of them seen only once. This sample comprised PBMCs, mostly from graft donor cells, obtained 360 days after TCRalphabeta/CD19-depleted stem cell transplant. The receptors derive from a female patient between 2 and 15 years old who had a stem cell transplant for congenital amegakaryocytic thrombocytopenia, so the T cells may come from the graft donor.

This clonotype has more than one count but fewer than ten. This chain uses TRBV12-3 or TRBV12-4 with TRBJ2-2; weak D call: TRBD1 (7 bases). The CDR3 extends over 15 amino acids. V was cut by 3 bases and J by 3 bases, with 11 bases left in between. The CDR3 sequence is CASSFQGGDTGELFF. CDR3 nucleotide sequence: TGTGCCAGCAGTTTTCAGGGGGGAGACACCGGGGAGCTGTTTTTT.

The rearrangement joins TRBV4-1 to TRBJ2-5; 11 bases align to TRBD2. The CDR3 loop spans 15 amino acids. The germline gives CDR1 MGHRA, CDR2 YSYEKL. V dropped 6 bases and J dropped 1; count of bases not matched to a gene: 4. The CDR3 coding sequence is TGCGCCAGCAGTCGACTAGCGGGGACCCAAGAGACCCAGTACTTC. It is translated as CASSRLAGTQETQYF.

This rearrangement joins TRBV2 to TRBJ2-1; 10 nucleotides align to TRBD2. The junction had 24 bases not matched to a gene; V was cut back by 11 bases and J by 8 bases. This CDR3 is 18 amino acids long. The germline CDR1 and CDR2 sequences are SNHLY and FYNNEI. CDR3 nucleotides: TGTGCCCTCAGTTTAGCAGGCGCTAGCGGGAGCTGGGCGGATGAGCAGTTCTTC. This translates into CALSLAGASGSWADEQFF.

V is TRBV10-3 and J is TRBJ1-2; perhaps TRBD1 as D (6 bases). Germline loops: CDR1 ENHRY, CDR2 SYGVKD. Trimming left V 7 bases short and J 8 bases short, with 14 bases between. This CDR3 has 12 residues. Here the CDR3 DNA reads TGTGCCATCAATCCAGGGGTGGAGGGCTACACCTTC. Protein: CAINPGVEGYTF.